These T cell receptor beta chains were read from a single sample in a study of molecular identifiers for immune sequencing clone quantification. TCRdb reprocessed the PCR reads with MiXCR, giving one entry per CDR3 protein. Of about 510,000 distinct CDR3 sequences listed, roughly 24% are singletons. Sequencing was done on a sample of naive CD8+ T cells from blood, with Jurkat cell RNA spiked in. These receptor sequences come from a human donor in good health. Some libraries in this study had Jurkat cell RNA spiked in. The CDR3 runs from the conserved cysteine through the conserved F or W. D genes are given only for firm matches. Where a row states a size, it is once, few, many or the class of an expanded clone; other rows omit it.

V gene	D gene	J gene	clone size	CDR3 protein	CDR3 DNA
TRBV3-1	NA	TRBJ2-1	NA	CASSQAGPDNEQFF	TGTGCCAGCAGCCAAGCGGGTCCTGACAATGAGCAGTTCTTC
TRBV14	NA	TRBJ1-1	many	CASSQDIGRGNTEAFF	TGTGCCAGCAGCCAAGATATAGGCAGGGGGAACACTGAAGCTTTCTTT
TRBV7-9	TRBD1	TRBJ1-1	many	CASSSTWDSLNTEAFF	TGTGCCAGCAGTTCCACCTGGGACAGTTTGAACACTGAAGCTTTCTTT
TRBV5-4	NA	TRBJ2-5	many	CASSPWTGETQYF	TGTGCCAGCAGCCCCTGGACTGGGGAGACCCAGTACTTC
TRBV4-3	NA	TRBJ1-2	few	CASSQDITVAGYTF	TGCGCCAGCAGCCAAGATATAACAGTAGCCGGCTACACCTTC
TRBV11-2	NA	TRBJ2-3	NA	CASSSPLADTQYF	TGTGCCAGCAGCTCCCCATTGGCGGATACGCAGTATTTT
TRBV7-3	NA	TRBJ2-5	many	CASSLDGEETQYF	TGTGCCAGCAGTCTCGACGGGGAAGAGACCCAGTACTTC
TRBV4-3	NA	TRBJ1-1	NA	CASSQGARAVNTEAFF	TGCGCCAGCAGCCAAGGGGCCCGAGCAGTGAACACTGAAGCTTTCTTT
TRBV30	NA	TRBJ2-7	NA	CAWSGQSYKQYF	TGTGCCTGGAGTGGACAGTCCTACAAGCAGTACTTC
TRBV9	NA	TRBJ2-3	NA	CASSEQDYWGDTQYF	TGTGCCAGCAGCGAACAGGATTATTGGGGGGATACGCAGTATTTT
TRBV20-1	NA	TRBJ1-1	many	CRYEGGTEAFF	TGCAGGTACGAGGGTGGCACTGAAGCTTTCTTT
TRBV28	TRBD2	TRBJ2-3	many	CASSLIMGLTSTDTQYF	TGTGCCAGCAGTTTAATCATGGGACTAACTAGCACAGATACGCAGTATTTT
TRBV7-9	NA	TRBJ2-1	NA	CASSLADPGLAHNEQFF	TGTGCCAGCAGCTTAGCGGATCCAGGCCTGGCCCACAATGAGCAGTTCTTC
TRBV6-2/TRBV6-3	NA	TRBJ2-7	NA	CASSYARQAAYASEQCF	TGTGCCAGCAGTTACGCGCGACAGGCCGCCTACGCTAGCGAGCAGTGCTTC
TRBV28	NA	TRBJ1-5	NA	CASSSTYRGNQPQHF	TGTGCCAGCAGTTCAACTTACAGGGGCAATCAGCCCCAGCATTTT
TRBV12-3/TRBV12-4	TRBD1	TRBJ1-1	many	CASSTGTGVEAFF	TGTGCCAGCAGTACCGGGACAGGAGTTGAAGCTTTCTTT
TRBV7-9	NA	TRBJ2-2	NA	CASSLAFGQGPAGELFF	TGTGCCAGCAGCTTAGCTTTCGGGCAGGGCCCCGCCGGGGAGCTGTTTTTT
TRBV6-1	TRBD1	TRBJ2-7	NA	CASQKGAAEQYF	TGTGCCAGCCAAAAGGGGGCGGCCGAGCAGTACTTC
TRBV7-9	NA	TRBJ1-1	many	CASSLDELKNTEAFF	TGTGCCAGCAGCTTAGACGAGCTGAAGAACACTGAAGCTTTCTTT
TRBV5-1	NA	TRBJ2-1	many	CASSTGYNEQFF	TGCGCCAGCAGTACCGGATACAATGAGCAGTTCTTC
TRBV2	NA	TRBJ2-7	NA	CASIEGLSYEQYF	TGTGCCAGCATTGAAGGATTAAGCTACGAGCAGTACTTC
TRBV7-9	NA	TRBJ2-7	many	CASSGGGGASSYEQYF	TGTGCCAGCAGCGGCGGTGGCGGGGCGAGCTCCTACGAGCAGTACTTC
TRBV5-6	TRBD2	TRBJ2-3	few	CASSSRDYHPPDTQYF	TGTGCCAGCAGCTCCCGGGACTATCACCCCCCGGATACGCAGTATTTT
TRBV6-1	NA	TRBJ1-5	many	CASSGDNSNQPQHF	TGTGCCAGCAGTGGGGACAATAGCAATCAGCCCCAGCATTTT
TRBV7-8	TRBD2	TRBJ2-1	few	CASSQTSGGASSYNEQFF	TGTGCCAGCAGCCAAACTAGCGGGGGGGCCTCCTCCTACAATGAGCAGTTCTTC
TRBV4-1	TRBD1	TRBJ2-7	few	CASSQGTGGPYEQYF	TGCGCCAGCAGCCAAGGTACAGGGGGCCCCTACGAGCAGTACTTC